This T cell receptor beta chain derives from a study of blood T cell repertoires in COVID-19. For the study at large: The cDNA or gDNA used as material had been derived from T cells, B-cell-depleted T cells, or PBMCs.

V lost 6 bases and J 0 bases, leaving 13 bases between the germline ends. CDR3 length equals 15 residues. CDR1 is MNHEY, CDR2 SVGAGI, per germline. Individuals aged roughly 18 to 90 years were recruited from 20 to 25 US areas. Clones were sequenced by immunoSEQ multiplex PCR, and TCRdb holds only the in-frame ones, with some missing. Of 150,000 to 200,000 clones in the sample, roughly 88% were seen once. The source material was PBMCs or T cells enriched from blood (not recorded which). The TCR comes from a man aged 45-65 years who had recovered from COVID-19. V usage is TRBV6-5 and J usage is TRBJ2-3; D might be TRBD1 (6 bases). CDR3 sequence: CASRFDRPSTDTQYF. CDR3 sequence (DNA): TGTGCCAGCAGATTCGACAGGCCAAGCACAGATACGCAGTATTTT.